This T cell receptor (beta chain) originates from a study of T-cell reconstitution after alpha-beta-depleted transplantation in children. Unique molecular identifiers were built into the TCRbeta library. TCRdb ran MiXCR on the PCR reads and lists one entry per CDR3 protein. The sample has roughly 400,000 distinct CDR3 sequences; around 21% are singletons. Germline lookup yields CDR1 DFQATT and CDR2 SNEGSKA (reference sequence). There are 17 residues in the CDR3. Trimming took off 6 bases at V and 4 bases at J, with 28 bases between the two ends. This clonotype came up a few times. The rearrangement joins TRBV20-1 to TRBJ2-7, with a possible D match to TRBD2 (6 bases). This specimen was PBMCs from the stem cell graft donor, taken from the stem cell graft. This TCR derives from a human donor who donated a stem cell graft to a child with acute myeloid leukemia. CDR3 region: CSAKEIAGSEGLYEQYF. In DNA, the CDR3 is TGCAGTGCCAAAGAGATTGCGGGGTCGGAGGGGCTTTACGAGCAGTACTTC.